This passage covers 16 T cell receptor beta chains from one sample sequenced in a study of regulatory T cells in long-lasting Graves disease. The sample's time point: newly diagnosed GD, antithyroid drugs for less than 3 months. TCR sequences were obtained from RNA taken from PBMCs. The authors built TCR beta libraries using iRepertoire HTBI primers and Arm-PCR of CDR3 regions. TCRdb used MiXCR to reprocess the multiplex PCR reads, holding one entry per CDR3 protein. Of a few hundred thousand distinct CDR3 sequences in the sample, about 19% were seen once. Specimen: peripheral blood mononuclear cells (PBMCs), collected at new diagnosis, from a patient treated with antithyroid drugs. These receptors were collected from a female donor with Graves disease.

This clonotype was observed many times. The chain links TRBV18 to TRBJ2-1, with 8 bases aligning to TRBD1. Losses at the gene ends were 4 bases for V and 3 bases for J; bases not matched to a gene: 5. The germline CDR1 and CDR2 sequences are KGHSH and LQKENI. The CDR3 is 15 amino acids. The CDR3 loop is CASSLSGTGYNEQFF. CDR3 sequence (DNA): TGTGCCAGCTCACTTTCCGGGACAGGCTACAATGAGCAGTTCTTC.

This clonotype has at least ten counts. The chain couples TRBV27 to TRBJ2-3; D might be TRBD2 (7 bases). With 5 bases removed from V and 8 bases from J, the gap between germline ends came to 20 bases. This CDR3 is 15 amino acids long. CDR1 and CDR2 (germline): MNHEY, SMNVEV (reference sequence). CDR3 sequence (DNA): TGTGCCAGCAGTCCCTTTGGGGGGGGCGGTAGTACGCAGTATTTT. Encoded protein: CASSPFGGGGSTQYF.

In this sample, this clonotype turned up many times. The genes are TRBV9 and TRBJ2-2; D assignment may be TRBD1 or TRBD2 (5 bases each). The germline gives CDR1 SGDLS, CDR2 YYNGEE. Trimming pared 2 bases from V and 7 bases from J, leaving 15 bases between. The CDR3 has 15 amino acids. CDR3 region: CASSVDPGQGGELFF. CDR3 sequence (DNA): TGTGCCAGCAGCGTGGATCCGGGGCAAGGCGGGGAGCTGTTTTTT.

The gene calls are TRBV19 and TRBJ1-5; 8 positions match TRBD1. CDR3 length: 16 residues. In germline, CDR1 is LNHDA, CDR2 SQIVND (reference sequence). Germline trimming cut 6 bases from V and 6 bases from J; bases unmatched to any gene: 13. The CDR3 sequence: CASRDRGAFVGQPQHF. CDR3 nucleotides: TGTGCCAGTAGAGACAGGGGAGCTTTCGTTGGTCAGCCCCAGCATTTT.

This chain joins TRBV7-2 and TRBJ1-5; possibly TRBD1 for D (5 bases). Trimming removed 5 bases at V and 0 bases at J, with 17 bases between. CDR3 length: 17 residues. Germline assignment: CDR1 SGHTA and CDR2 FQGNSA. Written as DNA, the CDR3 is TGTGCCAGCAGCCCAAGGGGTGGCGGTTATAGCAATCAGCCCCAGCATTTT. Translated, it gives CASSPRGGGYSNQPQHF. The variable domain in full, completed from reference TRBV7-2 and TRBJ1-5, reads GAGVSQSPSNKVTEKGKDVELRCDPISGHTALYWYRQSLGQGLEFLIYFQGNSAPDKSGLPSDRFSAERTGGSVSTLTIQRTQQEDSAVYLCASSPRGGGYSNQPQHFGDGTRLSIL.

The chain employs TRBV11-3 and TRBJ2-7; no reliable D call. The germline V gene has CDR1 SGHNT and CDR2 YENEEA. The V and J ends lost 5 bases and 1 base respectively, with 12 bases between them. The CDR3 extends over 14 amino acids. The CDR3 DNA is TGTGCCAGCAGCCTAGGCGCAAATTCCTACGAGCAGTACTTC. It is translated as CASSLGANSYEQYF.

The chain links TRBV6-1 to TRBJ2-1; TRBD2 is a possible D gene (6 bases). CDR3 size: 17 residues. Germline CDR1 MNHNS, CDR2 SASEGT. V lost 6 bases, J lost 5 bases, and 23 bases lay in between. This chain's CDR3 is CASRRGSFSWANNEQFF. CDR3 nucleotide sequence: TGTGCCAGCAGACGGGGGTCCTTCAGTTGGGCCAACAATGAGCAGTTCTTC.

This clonotype was detected only once. J is TRBJ2-7 and V is TRBV20-1; 9 bases are a match to TRBD1. CDR1 and CDR2 from the germline V gene are DFQATT and SNEGSKA (reference sequence). Unmatched junction bases numbered 12, after V lost 4 bases and J lost 2 bases. The CDR3 contains 16 residues. In DNA form, the CDR3 reads TGCAGTGCTAATGACCCGGGACAGGGAACCCCCTACGAGCAGTACTTC. Its translation is CSANDPGQGTPYEQYF.

This clonotype was counted between two and nine times. The chain has TRBV7-6 and TRBJ2-3; weak D call: TRBD1 (5 bases). The CDR3 is 12 residues long. Between the trimmed V and J ends, which lost 5 bases and 7 bases, there was a span of 10 bases. CDR1 is SGHVS, CDR2 FNYEAQ, per germline. Here the CDR3 reads CASSARGNTQYF. The CDR3, as DNA: TGTGCCAGCAGCGCAAGGGGTAATACGCAGTATTTT.

The rearrangement links TRBV28 to TRBJ1-1; D may be TRBD1 (6 bases). From germline, CDR1 is MDHEN and CDR2 SYDVKM. Trimming left V 1 base short and J 8 bases short, with 11 bases between. This CDR3 is built from 13 residues. The CDR3 DNA reads TGTGCCAGCAGTTTATCACAGGGCTTGGAAGCTTTCTTT. Its translation is CASSLSQGLEAFF.

V and J are TRBV29-1 and TRBJ1-3; a weak D match, TRBD1 (6 bases). The CDR3 runs 15 residues. V lost 3 bases to trimming and J lost 0 bases, with 12 bases between them. Germline CDR1 reads SQVTM; CDR2 reads ANQGSEA. The CDR3 here is CSVEGAQDSGNTIYF. The CDR3 bases are TGCAGCGTTGAGGGGGCCCAGGACTCTGGAAACACCATATATTTT.

This clonotype has a count of ten or more. V gene TRBV6-2 or TRBV6-3 combines with J gene TRBJ2-1, with 7 bases lining up with TRBD1. From germline, CDR1 is MNHEY and CDR2 SVGEGT. V shed 1 base and J 8 bases; nucleotides not matched to a gene: 8. The CDR3 runs 15 residues. The CDR3 reads CASSYLGQLIDEQFF. CDR3 in DNA: TGTGCCAGCAGTTACTTGGGACAGTTAATAGATGAGCAGTTCTTC.

This clonotype has a count of ten or more. V is TRBV28 and J is TRBJ1-1; D not resolved. This CDR3 has 11 amino acids. CDR1 MDHEN and CDR2 SYDVKM come from the germline V gene. Trimming removed 6 bases from V and 2 bases from J, with 4 bases in between. The DNA of the CDR3 is TGTGCCAGCAGCGTTAACACTGAAGCTTTCTTT. Translated, it gives CASSVNTEAFF.

This rearrangement joins TRBV15 to TRBJ2-3, with 8 bases fitting TRBD1. Germline V CDR1 and CDR2: LNHNV, YYDKDF (reference sequence). The CDR3 covers 15 residues. Trimming removed 4 bases from V and 4 bases from J; junction bases left unmatched: 7. The chain's CDR3 is CATSTGGYLADTQYF. In nucleotides, the CDR3 is TGTGCCACCAGCACAGGGGGCTATTTAGCAGATACGCAGTATTTT.

This clonotype was found many times. The chain links TRBV7-3 to TRBJ2-3, with D perhaps being TRBD1 or TRBD2 (5 bases each). The V and J ends lost 6 bases and 0 bases respectively, with 16 bases between them. CDR3 length: 16 residues. Germline V gives CDR1 SGHTA, CDR2 FQGTGA. Here the CDR3 reads CASRDGGGGSTDTQYF. The CDR3 DNA is TGTGCCAGCAGAGATGGGGGTGGAGGTAGCACAGATACGCAGTATTTT.

With respect to this clonotype: A much bigger clone sits one base away, suggesting this may be a read error. V is TRBV5-1 and J is TRBJ2-3; D may be TRBD2 (5 bases). The J call may be faulty, since TRBJ2-7 better matches the DNA end. The CDR3 has 13 amino acids. The germline CDR1 and CDR2 sequences are SGHRS and YFSETQ. The CDR3 here is CASSRGDGEEQYF. The DNA of the CDR3 is TGCGCCAGCAGCCGGGGAGACGGGGAAGAGCAGTACTTC.